A selection of T cell receptor beta chains follows, all from one sample in a study of early T cells in non-severe SARS-CoV-2 infection. Using its own MiXCR run on the 5' RACE reads, TCRdb lists one record per CDR3 protein. The table lists about 71,000 distinct CDR3 sequences, roughly 13% of them singletons. The source material was whole blood. These receptors all stem from an adult who was a healthcare worker with PCR-confirmed SARS-CoV-2 infection or an uninfected control (not recorded which). Both conserved end residues are part of each CDR3. The D gene is left open where the match is weak. Clone size is not always given. Where it is, it says once, few, many or a class for expanded clones.

TRBV3-1	-	TRBJ1-2	-	CASSPDPPATGYGYTF	TGTGCCAGCAGCCCCGACCCCCCTGCGACGGGCTATGGCTACACCTTC
TRBV18	-	TRBJ1-6	many	CASSPFPTNQNSPLHF	TGTGCCAGCTCACCATTCCCCACGAACCAGAATTCACCCCTCCACTTT
TRBV6-6	-	TRBJ2-2	-	CASSAQPNTGELFF	TGTGCCAGCAGTGCACAGCCAAACACCGGGGAGCTGTTTTTT
TRBV6-2/TRBV6-3	-	TRBJ2-7	-	CASSAGQRTYEQYF	TGTGCCAGCAGTGCGGGACAGAGGACCTACGAGCAGTACTTC
TRBV7-8	-	TRBJ2-2	many	CASSPSTGRSGELFF	TGTGCCAGCAGCCCCTCGACGGGTCGCAGCGGGGAGCTGTTTTTT
TRBV7-9	-	TRBJ1-5	few	CASSFGGSQPQHF	TGTGCCAGCAGCTTTGGGGGGAGTCAGCCCCAGCATTTT
TRBV7-3	-	TRBJ2-5	-	CASSLHGQTQYF	TGTGCCAGCAGCTTACATGGACAGACCCAGTACTTC
TRBV24-1	TRBD1	TRBJ2-1	-	CATSDSGQGINEQFF	TGTGCCACCAGTGACTCAGGACAGGGCATCAATGAGCAGTTCTTC
TRBV29-1	-	TRBJ2-7	many	CSGRWGYEQYF	TGCAGCGGAAGGTGGGGGTACGAGCAGTACTTC
TRBV7-2	TRBD1	TRBJ2-7	many	CASSFAGPGTGVSYEQYF	TGTGCCAGCAGCTTTGCCGGCCCGGGGACAGGGGTATCCTACGAGCAGTACTTC
TRBV29-1	-	TRBJ2-7	-	CSVEDPGVSYEQYF	TGCAGCGTTGAAGATCCTGGGGTGTCCTACGAGCAGTACTTC
TRBV19	TRBD2	TRBJ2-1	-	CASTPIAGGRTHEQFF	TGTGCCAGTACTCCCATAGCGGGGGGGAGAACCCATGAGCAGTTCTTC
TRBV28	-	TRBJ2-5	-	CASSLVGAGQRETQYF	TGTGCCAGCAGTTTGGTGGGTGCGGGACAGCGAGAGACCCAGTACTTC
TRBV28	-	TRBJ2-7	few	CASSSEGPEQYF	TGTGCCAGCAGTAGTGAGGGGCCCGAGCAGTACTTC
TRBV10-3	-	TRBJ1-3	-	CAISAGQAGNTIYF	TGTGCCATCAGTGCGGGACAAGCTGGAAACACCATATATTTT
TRBV2	-	TRBJ1-1	many	CASKAGPTEAFF	TGTGCCAGCAAAGCAGGGCCCACTGAAGCTTTCTTT
TRBV20-1	-	TRBJ2-3	-	CSAIPHSSTDTQYF	TGCAGTGCTATTCCCCACTCTAGCACAGATACGCAGTATTTT
TRBV30	TRBD1	TRBJ2-6	-	CAWSVFGTGERSGANVLTF	TGTGCCTGGAGTGTTTTTGGGACAGGGGAACGCTCTGGGGCCAACGTCCTGACTTTC
TRBV7-2	-	TRBJ2-7	-	CASSLARGAGEQYF	TGTGCCAGCAGCTTAGCTAGAGGGGCAGGAGAGCAGTACTTC
TRBV7-8	-	TRBJ2-3	-	CASSHSEFFTDTQYF	TGTGCCAGCAGCCACAGCGAGTTCTTCACAGATACGCAGTATTTT
TRBV6-5	-	TRBJ2-2	few	CASSYSGEGELFF	TGTGCCAGCAGTTACTCAGGGGAAGGGGAGCTGTTTTTT
TRBV11-2	-	TRBJ2-1	few	CASSLLTANNEQFF	TGTGCCAGCAGCTTGTTGACAGCCAACAATGAGCAGTTCTTC
TRBV4-1	-	TRBJ2-7	few	CASSRGPGEQYF	TGCGCCAGCAGCCGAGGACCAGGAGAGCAGTACTTC
TRBV3-1	-	TRBJ1-1	few	CASSQDVRSTEAFF	TGTGCCAGCAGCCAAGATGTCAGGTCCACTGAAGCTTTCTTT
TRBV27	-	TRBJ2-5	many	CASSARWQETQYF	TGTGCCAGCAGTGCCCGGTGGCAAGAGACCCAGTACTTC
TRBV4-1	-	TRBJ1-4	many	CASSLEGWTQYNEKLFF	TGCGCCAGCAGCCTAGAAGGCTGGACACAGTATAATGAAAAACTGTTTTTT
TRBV6-9	-	TRBJ1-3	-	CASSYFLLPSGNTIYF	TGTGCCAGCAGTTATTTCCTGCTCCCCTCTGGAAACACCATATATTTT
TRBV6-5	TRBD2	TRBJ2-7	few	CATRPITSGEHYEQYF	TGTGCCACCCGACCCATCACTAGCGGGGAACACTACGAGCAGTACTTC
TRBV5-4	-	TRBJ1-1	-	CASSLVGQRGTEAFF	TGTGCCAGCAGCTTGGTAGGCCAGAGGGGGACTGAAGCTTTCTTT
TRBV9	-	TRBJ1-2	-	CASTIQDRLPYGYTF	TGTGCCAGCACCATCCAAGACAGGTTACCCTATGGCTACACCTTC
TRBV29-1	-	TRBJ2-7	few	CSVEVTGFSEQYF	TGCAGCGTTGAGGTCACAGGGTTCAGCGAGCAGTACTTC
TRBV28	TRBD2	TRBJ2-5	-	CASSFASGGGETQYF	TGTGCCAGCAGTTTTGCTAGCGGGGGTGGAGAGACCCAGTACTTC
TRBV7-3	-	TRBJ2-2	many	CASSLILPEVETGELFF	TGTGCCAGCAGCTTAATTCTCCCGGAGGTGGAGACCGGGGAGCTGTTTTTT
TRBV10-3	-	TRBJ2-6	few	CAIASTGANVLTF	TGTGCCATCGCCTCGACTGGGGCCAACGTCCTGACTTTC
TRBV12-3/TRBV12-4	-	TRBJ1-5	-	CASRSAGGYQPQHF	TGTGCCAGCAGATCCGCGGGGGGCTATCAGCCCCAGCATTTT
TRBV7-2	-	TRBJ2-1	few	CASSPWPYNEQFF	TGTGCCAGCAGCCCCTGGCCCTACAATGAGCAGTTCTTC